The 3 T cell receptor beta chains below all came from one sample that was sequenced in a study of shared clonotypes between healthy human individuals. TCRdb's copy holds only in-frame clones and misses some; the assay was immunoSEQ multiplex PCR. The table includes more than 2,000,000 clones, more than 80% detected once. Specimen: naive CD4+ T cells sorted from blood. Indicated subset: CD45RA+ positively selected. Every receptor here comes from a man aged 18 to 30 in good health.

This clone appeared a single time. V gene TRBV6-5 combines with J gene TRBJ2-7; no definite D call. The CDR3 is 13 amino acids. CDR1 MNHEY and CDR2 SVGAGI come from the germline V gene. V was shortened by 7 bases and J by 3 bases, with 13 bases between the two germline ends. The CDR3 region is CASNTPGNYEQYF. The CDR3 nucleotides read TGTGCCAGCAATACCCCGGGTAACTACGAGCAGTACTTC.

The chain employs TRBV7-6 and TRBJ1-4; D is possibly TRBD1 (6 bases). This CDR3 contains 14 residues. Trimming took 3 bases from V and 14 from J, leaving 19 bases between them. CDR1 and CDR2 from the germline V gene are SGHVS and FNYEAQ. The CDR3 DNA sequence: TGTGCCAGCAGCTTCCAGTTAGAACAGGGCGTTCTGTTTTTT. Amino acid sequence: CASSFQLEQGVLFF.

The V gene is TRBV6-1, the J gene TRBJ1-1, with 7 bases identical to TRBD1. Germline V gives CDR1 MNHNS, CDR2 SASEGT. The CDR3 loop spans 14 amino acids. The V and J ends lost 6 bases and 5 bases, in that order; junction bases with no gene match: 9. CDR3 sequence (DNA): TGTGCCAGCAGGTCTGGACAGGCAAGTACTGAAGCTTTCTTT. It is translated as CASRSGQASTEAFF.